Listed below are T cell receptor beta chains from one sample, sequenced in a study of shared clonotypes between healthy human individuals. The assay was immunoSEQ multiplex PCR, and TCRdb's table has in-frame clones only and misses some. The table records more than 2 million clones, 85% to 95% of them present only once. The material sequenced was naive CD4+ T cells sorted from blood. The receptors come from a man younger than 35 in good health. The CDR3 runs from the conserved cysteine through the conserved F or W. The order of the fields is clone size, D gene, J gene, V gene, CDR3 protein, CDR3 DNA. A D gene is named only where the DNA matches it firmly. The size of a clone is reported for some rows only, either as once, few or many, or as a class for expanded clones.

.	TRBD1	TRBJ2-7	TRBV11-1	CASSPPGTGAFYEQYF	TGTGCCAGCAGCCCTCCAGGGACAGGCGCCTTCTACGAGCAGTACTTC
.	.	TRBJ1-6	TRBV7-3	CATRTVINSPLHF	TGTGCCACCCGGACAGTAATTAATTCACCCCTCCACTTT
once	TRBD2	TRBJ2-7	TRBV6-1	CASSGTGTSAYEQYF	TGTGCCAGCAGTGGGACCGGGACTAGCGCCTACGAGCAGTACTTC
.	.	TRBJ1-1	TRBV28	CASLRNTEAFF	TGTGCCAGCTTGAGAAACACTGAAGCTTTCTTT
.	.	TRBJ1-5	TRBV28	CASNTIDLNSNQPQHF	TGTGCCAGCAATACCATAGACCTCAACTCCAATCAGCCCCAGCATTTT
.	TRBD2	TRBJ2-5	TRBV2	CASSSGLAGVETQYF	TGTGCCAGCAGTTCGGGACTAGCGGGAGTAGAGACCCAGTACTTC
.	TRBD1	TRBJ1-6	TRBV13	CASSSQLTGELSSPLHF	TGTGCCAGCAGCTCACAATTAACAGGGGAATTGAGTTCACCCCTCCACTTT
.	TRBD1	TRBJ2-7	TRBV6-1	CASSGQGADHEQYF	TGTGCCAGCAGTGGACAGGGGGCCGACCACGAGCAGTACTTC
.	.	TRBJ1-2	TRBV10-3	CAISEWPGAGGYTF	TGTGCCATCAGTGAGTGGCCCGGGGCGGGTGGCTACACCTTC
.	TRBD1	TRBJ2-6	TRBV18	CASSEQGALSGANVLTF	TGTGCCAGCTCAGAACAGGGGGCACTCTCTGGGGCCAACGTCCTGACTTTC
.	TRBD2	TRBJ2-1	TRBV6-5	CASTTSGRGEQFF	TGTGCCAGCACTACTAGCGGGAGGGGCGAGCAGTTCTTC
.	.	TRBJ2-7	TRBV6-5	CASRTRGRGYEQYF	TGTGCCAGCAGGACACGGGGCAGGGGCTACGAGCAGTACTTC
.	.	TRBJ1-3	TRBV6-5	CASLSPGNTIYF	TGTGCCAGCCTGAGTCCTGGAAACACCATATATTTT
.	.	TRBJ1-5	TRBV2	CASSEGRGYSNQPQHF	TGTGCCAGCAGTGAAGGCAGGGGATATAGCAATCAGCCCCAGCATTTT
.	.	TRBJ1-6	TRBV9	CASNSGGANSPLHF	TGTGCCAGCAACTCTGGGGGAGCTAATTCACCCCTCCACTTT
.	.	TRBJ2-5	TRBV11-2	CASSLVANKAETQYF	TGTGCCAGCAGCTTGGTCGCCAACAAGGCAGAGACCCAGTACTTC
.	.	TRBJ1-1	TRBV14	CASSLKRAGAFF	TGTGCCAGCAGCCTGAAAAGGGCTGGGGCTTTCTTT
.	TRBD2	TRBJ2-3	TRBV9	CASSVGGGADTQYF	TGTGCCAGCAGCGTAGGCGGGGGGGCAGATACGCAGTATTTT
once	TRBD1	TRBJ1-2	TRBV19	CASSLLGTGSNYGYTF	TGTGCCAGTAGCCTACTAGGGACAGGGTCTAACTATGGCTACACCTTC
once	.	TRBJ2-7	TRBV4-3	CASSQDLGGPYEQYF	TGCGCCAGCAGCCAAGACTTAGGAGGCCCCTACGAGCAGTACTTC
.	.	TRBJ1-5	TRBV7-9	CASSLLESNQPQHF	TGTGCCAGCAGCTTACTTGAGAGCAATCAGCCCCAGCATTTT
.	TRBD1	TRBJ1-2	TRBV5-4	CASSWGQGDGYTF	TGTGCCAGCAGCTGGGGACAGGGAGATGGCTACACCTTC